This entry concerns a single T cell receptor (beta chain). The CDR3 has 16 residues. Germline V gives CDR1 MNHNS, CDR2 SASEGT. V was shortened by 2 bases and J by 2 bases, with 13 bases between the two germline ends. The primer mix had 60 V beta and 13 J beta primers. Assay: immunoSEQ multiplex PCR; the TCRdb copy retains only in-frame clones and omits some. The sample lists about 100,000 clones, around 80% seen once, with under 6.5% in the top ten. Time point noted: after dendritic cell vaccination, including at tumor progression/relapse. No glioblastoma patient carried an isocitrate dehydrogenase mutation. The entry originates in a study of glioma-infiltrating T cells after dendritic cell vaccination. Study background: Between about 2003 and 2012, patients got autologous tumor lysate-pulsed dendritic cell vaccines.

Sequenced material: blood, taken after dendritic cell vaccination. This sequence joins TRBV6-1 and TRBJ1-5, with D perhaps TRBD1 (5 bases). The sequence was obtained from a human donor with glioblastoma. CDR3 protein: CASSERRGRGNQPQHF. The CDR3 DNA reads TGTGCCAGCAGTGAACGGAGGGGCAGAGGCAATCAGCCCCAGCATTTT.